What follows is one TCR beta chain and its context. Trimming stripped 0 bases from V and 0 bases from J, with 10 bases between. The germline gives CDR1 SGHNT, CDR2 YYREEE (reference sequence). The CDR3 runs 15 residues. This entry is derived from a study of PD-1 blockade in classical Hodgkin lymphoma. The protocol was immunoSEQ multiplex PCR, while the TCRdb copy is restricted to in-frame clones and leaves out a portion. The sample yields about 12,000 clones, roughly 80% seen once. Every patient had relapsed following autologous stem cell transplantation, and cohorts differed in brentuximab vedotin exposure.

The sequence was obtained from a human donor with classical Hodgkin lymphoma. The V call is TRBV5-4, the J call TRBJ2-7, with a tentative D call TRBD1 (5 bases). The specimen comprised peripheral blood mononuclear cells (PBMCs), sampled at baseline. The CDR3 sequence: CASSLDYRSSYEQYF. The CDR3 DNA reads TGTGCCAGCAGCTTGGACTACAGGAGCTCCTACGAGCAGTACTTC.